The 25 T cell receptor beta chains in this list originate from one sample, sequenced in a study of T cell responses to AZD1222 COVID-19 vaccine. Libraries were prepared by immunoSEQ multiplex PCR; TCRdb keeps only in-frame clonotypes and omits some of them. The sample has 100,000 to 150,000 clones, over 80% seen once. The specimen comprised peripheral blood, sampled on day 0 of AZD1222 vaccination. Receptors originate from an adult in good health.

The gene calls are TRBV5-4 and TRBJ2-5; D gene ambiguous. The V gene's germline CDR1 is SGHNT and CDR2 YYREEE (reference sequence). Trimming took 1 base from V and 1 from J, leaving 5 bases between them. The CDR3 has 13 residues. CDR3 sequence: CASSLPGQETQYF. As DNA, the CDR3 is TGTGCCAGCAGCTTGCCAGGCCAAGAGACCCAGTACTTC. Combining the CDR3 with reference TRBV5-4 and TRBJ2-5 gives the whole variable domain ETGVTQSPTHLIKTRGQQVTLRCSSQSGHNTVSWYQQALGQGPQFIFQYYREEENGRGNFPPRFSGLQFPNYSSELNVNALELDDSALYLCASSLPGQETQYFGPGTRLLVL.

This chain joins TRBV29-1 and TRBJ1-1, with D hard to call. The germline gives CDR1 SQVTM, CDR2 ANQGSEA. The ends were cut back, 4 bases at V and 4 bases at J, with 7 bases in the middle. The length of the CDR3 is 11 residues. The CDR3 DNA follows: TGCAGCGTTGCCCGGGGCACTGAAGCTTTCTTT. Protein product: CSVARGTEAFF.

The V and J genes are TRBV27 and TRBJ1-5; no definite D call. CDR1 and CDR2 from the germline V gene are MNHEY and SMNVEV (reference sequence). V shed 3 bases and J shed 5 bases, with 8 bases lying between them. The CDR3 length is 13 residues. CDR3 sequence reads: CASSFSRDQPQHF. The CDR3 nucleotides read TGTGCCAGCAGTTTTAGTCGGGATCAGCCCCAGCATTTT.

This clone appeared once. CDR3 DNA sequence: TGTGCCAGCATGACGGACAATAATTCACCCCTCCACTTT. Its translation: CASMTDNNSPLHF. This sequence joins TRBV2 and TRBJ1-6; TRBD1 might be the D (5 bases). CDR3 length: 13 amino acids. Trimming took off 7 bases at V and 5 bases at J, with 9 bases between the two ends. Germline V gene data show CDR1 as SNHLY and CDR2 as FYNNEI.

The chain couples TRBV5-1 to TRBJ1-5; possibly TRBD1 for D (5 bases). V was shortened by 0 bases and J by 4 bases, with 14 bases between the two germline ends. Germline CDR1 SGHRS, CDR2 YFSETQ. The CDR3 covers 16 residues. In nucleotides, the CDR3 is TGCGCCAGCAGCTTGGCCGGGGGTTTCGGAAATCAGCCCCAGCATTTT. It translates to CASSLAGGFGNQPQHF.

The rearrangement joins TRBV28 to TRBJ1-1, with a tentative D call TRBD1 (5 bases). Trimming took off 6 bases at V and 1 base at J, with 9 bases between the two ends. This CDR3 comprises 13 residues. In germline, CDR1 is MDHEN, CDR2 SYDVKM. In nucleotides, the CDR3 is TGTGCCAGCAGCTACGGACAGAACACTGAAGCTTTCTTT. This codes for CASSYGQNTEAFF.

The rearrangement links TRBV5-4 to TRBJ1-5, with 9 bases matching TRBD1. The germline gives CDR1 SGHNT, CDR2 YYREEE (reference sequence). The V and J ends lost 4 bases and 6 bases, in that order; junction bases with no gene match: 8. The CDR3 consists of 15 residues. The chain's CDR3 is CASSMDLQGAQPQHF. As DNA, the CDR3 is TGTGCCAGCAGCATGGATTTACAGGGGGCTCAGCCCCAGCATTTT.

CDR3 amino acids: CASSRDRYQETQYF. CDR3 DNA: TGTGCCAGCAGTCGGGACAGGTACCAAGAGACCCAGTACTTC. The chain recombines TRBV2 with TRBJ2-5; TRBD1 agrees at 8 bases. The V gene end was trimmed by 5 bases and the J gene end by 0 bases; junction bases not matched to a gene: 2. This CDR3 comprises 14 residues. Germline V CDR1 and CDR2: SNHLY, FYNNEI.

The rearrangement joins TRBV12-3 or TRBV12-4 to TRBJ1-2; no clear D gene. The CDR3 length is 13 residues. With 1 base removed from V and 3 bases from J, the gap between germline ends came to 6 bases. The DNA for the CDR3 is TGTGCCAGCAGTTTAGAGAGGGACTATGGCTACACCTTC. Protein product: CASSLERDYGYTF.

This clone showed up just once. The V gene is TRBV21-1, the J gene TRBJ2-3; TRBD2 is taken as the D call from the table, unchecked against the DNA. TRBV21-1 is a listed pseudogene. This CDR3 spans 20 amino acids. The CDR3 is CASSKEEAEVSSGSADTQYF. Written as DNA, the CDR3 is TGTGCCAGCAGCAAAGAGGAAGCGGAGGTGTCTAGCGGGAGCGCAGATACGCAGTATTTT.

The rearrangement uses TRBV5-5 and TRBJ2-5, with 8 bases identical to TRBD1. In germline, CDR1 is SGHKS, CDR2 YYEKEE (reference sequence). The CDR3 runs 14 residues. V shed 5 bases and J 7 bases; nucleotides not matched to a gene: 10. CDR3: CASSGDRRTRTQYF. The CDR3 coding sequence is TGTGCCAGCAGTGGGGACAGGAGGACCCGGACCCAGTACTTC.

The chain couples TRBV18 to TRBJ2-4; 7 nucleotides agree with TRBD1. The CDR3 loop spans 13 amino acids. J lost 7 bases, V lost 5 bases, and 5 bases had no gene match. In germline, CDR1 is KGHSH, CDR2 LQKENI. This CDR3 is CASSSGQENIQYF. The CDR3 DNA reads as TGTGCCAGCTCATCCGGACAGGAGAACATTCAGTACTTC.

The V gene is TRBV19, the J gene TRBJ2-1, with 9 bases matching TRBD2. CDR3 length equals 15 residues. CDR1 LNHDA and CDR2 SQIVND come from the germline V gene (reference sequence). J was trimmed by 4 bases and V by 7 bases; bases with no gene match: 8. In nucleotides, the CDR3 is TGTGCCAGTACGATGGGGCTAGCGGGATACAATGAGCAGTTCTTC. Translating it yields CASTMGLAGYNEQFF.

The chain has TRBV27 and TRBJ1-5; D not certain. CDR1 is MNHEY, CDR2 SMNVEV, per germline (reference sequence). The CDR3 has 16 amino acids. V lost 5 bases to trimming and J lost 9 bases, with 23 bases between them. CDR3 protein: CASSLPGPRYVRPQHF. CDR3 DNA sequence: TGTGCCAGCAGTCTTCCCGGGCCACGGTACGTCCGGCCCCAGCATTTT.

This clone was seen a handful of times. The rearrangement joins TRBV5-5 to TRBJ1-3; TRBD1 might be the D (5 bases). CDR1 and CDR2 from the germline V gene are SGHKS and YYEKEE (reference sequence). Deletions cut 4 bases from V and 2 bases from J, with 16 bases between. The CDR3 consists of 16 residues. Written as DNA, the CDR3 is TGTGCCAGCAGCGGGCTACGACAGCGCACTGGAAACACCATATATTTT. Amino acid sequence: CASSGLRQRTGNTIYF.

The genes are TRBV4-2 and TRBJ1-2; maybe TRBD1 (6 bases). The V gene's germline CDR1 is LGHNA and CDR2 YNFKEQ. The CDR3 is made up of 14 amino acids. V lost 0 bases, J lost 8 bases, and 13 bases lay in between. The CDR3 region is CASSQDGGRKGYTF. DNA for the CDR3: TGTGCCAGCAGCCAAGATGGGGGGCGGAAAGGCTACACCTTC.

This chain links TRBV19 with TRBJ2-1; 10 bases are shared with TRBD2. V lost 5 bases to trimming and J lost 8 bases; unmatched junction nucleotides: 6. Looked up from germline, CDR1 is LNHDA and CDR2 is SQIVND (reference sequence). The CDR3 spans 14 residues. CDR3 protein: CASSAGTSVDEQFF. The CDR3 DNA sequence: TGTGCCAGTAGTGCCGGGACTAGCGTCGATGAGCAGTTCTTC.

The V call is TRBV29-1, the J call TRBJ2-5; the D gene could be TRBD1 or TRBD2 (5 bases each). Germline V gene sequence: CDR1 SQVTM, CDR2 ANQGSEA. V lost 0 bases and J lost 2, with 13 bases in between. The CDR3 runs to 15 residues. The CDR3 region has the DNA TGCAGCGTTGAAGATGGGACGGCGACTCAAGAGACCCAGTACTTC. This codes for CSVEDGTATQETQYF.

The V gene is TRBV11-1, the J gene TRBJ2-7; no reliable D call. Per germline, CDR1 SGHAT and CDR2 FQDESV (reference sequence). The V end lost 0 bases, the J end lost 3 bases, and 6 bases lay between the germline ends. This CDR3 region has 13 residues. CDR3 sequence: CASSLALDYEQYF. CDR3 nucleotides: TGTGCCAGCAGCTTAGCTTTAGACTACGAGCAGTACTTC. The full variable domain, in which reference TRBV11-1 and TRBJ2-7 provide the parts outside the CDR3, is EAEVAQSPRYKITEKSQAVAFWCDPISGHATLYWYRQILGQGPELLVQFQDESVVDDSQLPKDRFSAERLKGVDSTLKIQPAELGDSAMYLCASSLALDYEQYFGPGTRLTVT.

V is TRBV4-2 and J is TRBJ2-1, with 7 bases that match TRBD2. Per the germline V gene, CDR1 is LGHNA and CDR2 is YNFKEQ. Trimming cost V 3 bases and J 7 bases; bases outside gene matches: 12. CDR3 length: 16 amino acids. The CDR3 DNA follows: TGTGCCAGCAGCCAGGGTGGGGGGGAGATCTATAATGAGCAGTTCTTC. This encodes CASSQGGGEIYNEQFF.

The gene calls are TRBV5-1 and TRBJ2-3, with D perhaps TRBD2 (6 bases). CDR1 and CDR2 from the germline V gene are SGHRS and YFSETQ. CDR3 size: 16 residues. V lost 3 bases, J lost 0 bases, and 14 bases lay in between. The CDR3 sequence: CASSSRVAVSTDTQYF. In DNA, the CDR3 is TGCGCCAGCAGCTCCCGGGTAGCGGTTAGCACAGATACGCAGTATTTT.

CDR3 bases: TGTGCCAGCAGCGCGGATGAGCTCGCCTACGAGCAGTACTTC. Translation gives CASSADELAYEQYF. This rearrangement joins TRBV5-5 to TRBJ2-7; D unclear. Germline-derived CDR1 and CDR2 are SGHKS and YYEKEE (reference sequence). Trimming left V 4 bases short and J 2 bases short, with 13 bases between. The CDR3 totals 14 residues.

The chain carries TRBV6-5 and TRBJ2-6, with D hard to call. Germline assignment: CDR1 MNHEY and CDR2 SVGAGI. This CDR3 is 14 amino acids long. V gave up 9 bases and J gave up 0 bases, with 9 bases separating them. CDR3 coding DNA: TGTGCCAGTACACCAGACTCTGGGGCCAACGTCCTGACTTTC. Protein sequence: CASTPDSGANVLTF.

This chain links TRBV7-2 with TRBJ2-7, with TRBD2 matching over 15 bases. CDR1 SGHTA and CDR2 FQGNSA come from the germline V gene. The ends lost 1 base at V and 2 bases at J; junction bases unmatched: 6. This CDR3 contains 18 residues. CDR3 in amino acids: CASSLGTSGRARAYEQYF. Here the CDR3 DNA reads TGTGCCAGCAGCTTAGGGACTAGCGGGAGGGCCAGGGCCTACGAGCAGTACTTC.

The chain recombines TRBV14 with TRBJ2-3; 14 nucleotides agree with TRBD2. V dropped 5 bases and J dropped 1; count of bases not matched to a gene: 8. Looked up from germline, CDR1 is SGHDN and CDR2 is FVKESK. The CDR3 runs 18 residues. CDR3 amino acids: CASSGTSGSSRRTDTQYF. The CDR3 nucleotides read TGTGCCAGCAGCGGGACTAGCGGGAGTTCCCGCCGCACAGATACGCAGTATTTT.